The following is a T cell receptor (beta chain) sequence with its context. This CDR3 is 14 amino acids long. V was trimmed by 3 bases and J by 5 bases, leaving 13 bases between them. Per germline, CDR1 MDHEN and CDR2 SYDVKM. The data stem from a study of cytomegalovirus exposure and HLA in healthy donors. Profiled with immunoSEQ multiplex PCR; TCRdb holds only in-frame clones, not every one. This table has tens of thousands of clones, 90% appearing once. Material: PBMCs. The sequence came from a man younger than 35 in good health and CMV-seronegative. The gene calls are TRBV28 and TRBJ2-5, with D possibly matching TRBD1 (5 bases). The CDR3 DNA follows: TGTGCCAGCAGTTTTGACAGTCAGAGGGAGACCCAGTACTTC. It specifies CASSFDSQRETQYF.